The 32 T cell receptor beta chains below were found in one sample sequenced in a study of beta chain features in type 1 diabetes. Every bit of the isolated RNA underwent reverse transcription, so sequencing read expressed TCRB transcripts. This table comes from immunoSEQ multiplex PCR, and its TCRdb copy is limited to in-frame clones, with some not included. Among 200,000 to 250,000 clones, around 14% were seen once, and the ten largest hold approximately 0.024%. The specimen was naive CD4+ T cells from blood. These receptors were collected from a woman in her 40s in good health.

This clone came up a few times. This chain joins TRBV7-2 and TRBJ2-2; maybe TRBD2 (5 bases). V lost 4 bases and J 5 bases, leaving 8 bases between the germline ends. The CDR3 has 13 residues. CDR1 and CDR2 from the germline V gene are SGHTA and FQGNSA. CDR3 sequence reads: CASSSGLTGELFF. CDR3 nucleotide sequence: TGTGCCAGCAGCTCTGGACTGACCGGGGAGCTGTTTTTT.

This clone was observed a few times. CDR3: CASSRPGQGGWETQYF. The CDR3 DNA is TGTGCCAGCAGCCGCCCAGGACAGGGAGGTTGGGAGACCCAGTACTTC. The chain couples TRBV5-4 to TRBJ2-5; 8 bases map to TRBD1. Germline loops: CDR1 SGHNT, CDR2 YYREEE (reference sequence). The V gene end was trimmed by 4 bases and the J gene end by 5 bases; junction bases not matched to a gene: 13. This CDR3 contains 16 residues.

This clone has more than one count but fewer than ten. The chain combines TRBV9 with TRBJ2-2; D remains unclear. Per germline, CDR1 SGDLS and CDR2 YYNGEE. The CDR3 extends over 15 amino acids. With 0 bases removed from V and 5 bases from J, the gap between germline ends came to 11 bases. The CDR3 DNA is TGTGCCAGCAGCGTAGTCGAGCTTCCGACCGGGGAGCTGTTTTTT. It translates to CASSVVELPTGELFF.

Only a few counts were recorded for this clone. V and J are TRBV27 and TRBJ1-5; TRBD1 matches at 7 bases. Germline V gives CDR1 MNHEY, CDR2 SMNVEV (reference sequence). CDR3 length equals 18 residues. With 1 base clipped from V and 1 base from J, the junction kept 10 bases outside the gene matches. The CDR3 DNA is TGTGCCAGCAGTTTATGGGGGTTTGCAGGGGGAAGCAATCAGCCCCAGCATTTT. Amino acids: CASSLWGFAGGSNQPQHF.

The genes are TRBV14 and TRBJ1-1; D remains ambiguous. Deletions cut 1 base from V and 1 base from J, with 16 bases between. The CDR3 has 17 amino acids. CDR1 and CDR2 from the germline V gene are SGHDN and FVKESK. The CDR3: CASSQGAPLGENTEAFF. The DNA for the CDR3 is TGTGCCAGCAGCCAAGGTGCCCCGCTCGGTGAGAACACTGAAGCTTTCTTT.

The J gene is TRBJ2-3, the V gene TRBV5-1; 7 nucleotides line up with TRBD1. Unmatched junction bases numbered 5, after V lost 4 bases and J lost 0 bases. CDR1 is SGHRS, CDR2 YFSETQ, per germline. The CDR3 covers 15 residues. CDR3 coding DNA: TGCGCCAGCAGCATACAGGGGTACAGCACAGATACGCAGTATTTT. It yields the protein CASSIQGYSTDTQYF.

This clone showed up just a few times. The chain carries TRBV6-5 and TRBJ2-3, with D tentatively TRBD2 (5 bases). The CDR3 has 15 amino acids. Per the germline V gene, CDR1 is MNHEY and CDR2 is SVGAGI. Trimming took 3 bases from V and 3 from J, leaving 13 bases between them. The CDR3 DNA reads as TGTGCCAGCAGTTATCGCCGACCGGGGACAGATACGCAGTATTTT. Amino acids: CASSYRRPGTDTQYF.

This clone was recorded a few times. This rearrangement joins TRBV5-6 to TRBJ2-1, with 12 bases identical to TRBD2. This CDR3 contains 18 residues. Losses at the gene ends were 2 bases for V and 0 bases for J; bases not matched to a gene: 6. CDR1 and CDR2 from the germline V gene are SGHDT and YYEEEE. The CDR3 spells CASSFPRTSGASYNEQFF. The CDR3 region has the DNA TGTGCCAGCAGCTTCCCTCGGACTAGCGGGGCCTCCTACAATGAGCAGTTCTTC.

The chain is built from TRBV18 and TRBJ2-7; D gene unclear. Germline V lookup: CDR1 KGHSH, CDR2 LQKENI. The V end lost 4 bases, the J end lost 4 bases, and 8 bases lay between the germline ends. The CDR3 totals 12 residues. DNA for the CDR3: TGTGCCAGCTCACGTTTTACTTACGAGCAGTACTTC. Translation: CASSRFTYEQYF.

The J gene is TRBJ2-2, the V gene TRBV5-1; D may be TRBD1 (8 bases). Per the germline V gene, CDR1 is SGHRS and CDR2 is YFSETQ. The length of the CDR3 is 15 residues. V lost 1 base and J 3 bases, leaving 10 bases between the germline ends. The CDR3 DNA sequence: TGCGCCAGCAGCTTGACAGGGGGGGACACCGGGGAGCTGTTTTTT. Translated, it gives CASSLTGGDTGELFF.

The chain has TRBV2 and TRBJ1-6; D gene unclear. Trimming took off 0 bases at V and 7 bases at J, with 10 bases between the two ends. The CDR3 totals 15 residues. Germline CDR1 and CDR2: SNHLY and FYNNEI. CDR3 sequence: CASSEARALNSPLHF. The CDR3 coding sequence is TGTGCCAGCAGTGAAGCGAGGGCGCTAAATTCACCCCTCCACTTT.

The chain couples TRBV5-1 to TRBJ1-4, with D uncertain. The ends were cut back, 4 bases at V and 0 bases at J, with 10 bases in the middle. The CDR3 is 15 amino acids. Germline-derived CDR1 and CDR2 are SGHRS and YFSETQ. As DNA, the CDR3 is TGCGCCAGCAGCAATACGGGAGCAACTAATGAAAAACTGTTTTTT. Encoded protein: CASSNTGATNEKLFF.

The chain carries TRBV7-2 and TRBJ2-7; D is perhaps TRBD1 (5 bases). Germline-derived CDR1 and CDR2 are SGHTA and FQGNSA. Trimming took off 2 bases at V and 3 bases at J, with 11 bases between the two ends. The CDR3 covers 14 residues. The CDR3: CASSLSSGYYEQYF. In DNA form, the CDR3 reads TGTGCCAGCAGCTTATCCTCAGGGTACTACGAGCAGTACTTC.

This clone has more than one count but fewer than ten. The chain carries TRBV18 and TRBJ2-5, with TRBD2 identical over 10 bases. V trimming: 1 base; J trimming: 0 bases; junction bases outside the gene matches: 2. This CDR3 has 16 residues. CDR1 and CDR2 (germline): KGHSH, LQKENI. CDR3 DNA: TGTGCCAGCTCACCACTTAGCGGGGGGAACCAAGAGACCCAGTACTTC. This translates into CASSPLSGGNQETQYF. Supplemented by reference TRBV18 and TRBJ2-5, the full variable domain reads NAGVMQNPRHLVRRRGQEARLRCSPMKGHSHVYWYRQLPEEGLKFMVYLQKENIIDESGMPKERFSAEFPKEGPSILRIQQVVRGDSAAYFCASSPLSGGNQETQYFGPGTRLLVL.

This rearrangement joins TRBV5-1 to TRBJ2-4; the D is unclear. Trimming left V 6 bases short and J 0 bases short, with 10 bases between. The germline V gene encodes CDR1 SGHRS and CDR2 YFSETQ. The CDR3 has 14 amino acids. The CDR3 DNA reads TGCGCCAGCACTACTGAGCTAGCCAAAAACATTCAGTACTTC. Translating gives CASTTELAKNIQYF.

Regarding this clone: One end of the junction fails to match germline, which may point to a read error. The rearrangement joins TRBV7-7 to TRBJ2-5, with 14 bases matching TRBD2. Per germline, CDR1 SSHAT and CDR2 FNYEAQ (reference sequence). The CDR3 has 16 amino acids. CDR3: CASSRTSGGIQETQYF. DNA for the CDR3: TGTGCTAGCAGCCGGACTAGCGGGGGGATCCAAGAGACCCAGTACTTC.

Here the CDR3 reads CSVGERGGRDTQYF. DNA for the CDR3: TGCAGCGTGGGCGAGCGAGGGGGCCGAGATACGCAGTATTTT. This chain joins TRBV29-1 and TRBJ2-3, with 7 bases matching TRBD1. The V and J ends lost 6 bases and 5 bases, in that order; junction bases with no gene match: 11. Germline values: CDR1 SQVTM, CDR2 ANQGSEA. The CDR3 covers 14 residues.

This clone was observed many times. Here the CDR3 reads CASAHYTDTQYF. In DNA form, the CDR3 reads TGTGCCAGCGCCCACTACACAGATACGCAGTATTTT. The chain is built from TRBV27 and TRBJ2-3, with unresolved D. The length of the CDR3 is 12 residues. V dropped 8 bases and J dropped 2 bases, with 8 bases sitting between them. Germline V gives CDR1 MNHEY, CDR2 SMNVEV (reference sequence).

V usage is TRBV29-1 and J usage is TRBJ2-4; no definite D call. The CDR3 is 16 amino acids. Germline values: CDR1 SQVTM, CDR2 ANQGSEA. V lost 6 bases to trimming and J lost 4 bases, with 22 bases between them. The CDR3 DNA is TGCAGCGTGCTAGTGGTCCCACCCCCGGCGAAAAACATTCAGTACTTC. Translating it yields CSVLVVPPPAKNIQYF.

The V gene is TRBV7-2, the J gene TRBJ2-2; D perhaps matches TRBD2 (5 bases). The CDR3 spans 15 residues. Trimming cost V 4 bases and J 1 base, with 10 bases left between them. Germline V gene lookup returns CDR1 SGHTA and CDR2 FQGNSA. This CDR3 is CASSYTAGNTGELFF. CDR3 DNA sequence: TGTGCCAGCAGCTACACGGCGGGGAACACCGGGGAGCTGTTTTTT.

The chain couples TRBV25-1 to TRBJ2-7; 7 positions match TRBD1. Germline CDR1 MGHDK, CDR2 SYGVNS. The J segment lost 0 bases and the V segment lost 3 bases, leaving 5 bases of the junction unmatched. The CDR3 has 15 amino acids. This CDR3 reads CASSEPPGGSYEQYF. For the CDR3, the DNA is TGTGCCAGCAGTGAGCCTCCAGGGGGCTCCTACGAGCAGTACTTC.

The V gene is TRBV5-1, the J gene TRBJ1-1; D is uncertain. The CDR3 covers 11 residues. Looked up from germline, CDR1 is SGHRS and CDR2 is YFSETQ. The germline V and J ends were trimmed by 5 bases and 1 base, with 3 bases remaining between them. The CDR3 coding sequence is TGCGCCAGCAGTAAGAACACTGAAGCTTTCTTT. It codes for CASSKNTEAFF.

Written as DNA, the CDR3 is TGCGCCAGCAGCTTAAAACGGACAGATACGCAGTATTTT. Translated, it gives CASSLKRTDTQYF. The V and J genes are TRBV5-1 and TRBJ2-3; D remains ambiguous. The CDR3 contains 13 residues. V was cut by 2 bases and J by 3 bases, with 7 bases left in between. Germline V gives CDR1 SGHRS, CDR2 YFSETQ.

This clone was recorded a few times. J is TRBJ2-5 and V is TRBV7-2; 14 nucleotides align to TRBD2. V was clipped by 7 bases and J by 1 base; unmatched bases: 5. The germline V gene has CDR1 SGHTA and CDR2 FQGNSA. This CDR3 spans 16 amino acids. The CDR3 region has the DNA TGTGCCAGCATGGGACTAGCGGGGGACTCCCAAGAGACCCAGTACTTC. As protein: CASMGLAGDSQETQYF.

The chain recombines TRBV5-1 with TRBJ2-3; 13 bases align to TRBD2. V trimming: 0 bases; J trimming: 0 bases; junction bases outside the gene matches: 7. The CDR3 totals 19 residues. Germline-derived CDR1 and CDR2 are SGHRS and YFSETQ. The CDR3 DNA reads as TGCGCCAGCAGCTTGGTAGCGACTAGCGGGGGGAGAAGCACAGATACGCAGTATTTT. Its protein is CASSLVATSGGRSTDTQYF.

This clone was counted only a few times. The DNA for the CDR3 is TGTGCCAGCAGCGAACAGGGTATCAATCAGCCCCAGCATTTT. Protein: CASSEQGINQPQHF. V usage is TRBV2 and J usage is TRBJ1-5; D might be TRBD1 (6 bases). Per germline, CDR1 SNHLY and CDR2 FYNNEI. This CDR3 has 14 residues. V lost 6 bases and J lost 3, with 12 bases in between.

This clone was picked up a small number of times. V is TRBV19 and J is TRBJ1-2; 8 bases are shared with TRBD1. The V gene's germline CDR1 is LNHDA and CDR2 SQIVND (reference sequence). With 7 bases clipped from V and 8 bases from J, the junction kept 15 bases outside the gene matches. This CDR3 region has 15 residues. CDR3 protein: CASTPGGQASKGYTF. CDR3 nucleotide sequence: TGTGCCAGTACCCCCGGGGGACAGGCCTCGAAAGGCTACACCTTC.

This clone was seen repeatedly, ten times or more. This rearrangement joins TRBV29-1 to TRBJ1-1; D is undetermined. Trimming shortened V by 6 bases and J by 3 bases, and 20 bases separated the two germline ends. This CDR3 comprises 15 residues. Germline loops: CDR1 SQVTM, CDR2 ANQGSEA. This CDR3 reads CSVALSGFVDTEAFF. CDR3 bases: TGCAGCGTCGCGCTATCGGGGTTTGTCGACACTGAAGCTTTCTTT.

This clone was counted a few times. The CDR3 DNA reads as TGCGCCAGCAGCTTACAAGGAGGAGATCAGCCCCAGCATTTT. It yields the protein CASSLQGGDQPQHF. The chain carries TRBV5-1 and TRBJ1-5, with no clear D. This CDR3 comprises 14 residues. The V gene's germline CDR1 is SGHRS and CDR2 YFSETQ. Between the trimmed V and J ends, which lost 2 bases and 5 bases, there was a span of 11 bases. The full variable domain, completed using reference TRBV5-1 and TRBJ1-5, is KAGVTQTPRYLIKTRGQQVTLSCSPISGHRSVSWYQQTPGQGLQFLFEYFSETQRNKGNFPGRFSGRQFSNSRSEMNVSTLELGDSALYLCASSLQGGDQPQHFGDGTRLSIL.

The chain combines TRBV7-2 with TRBJ2-2; TRBD2 might be the D (6 bases). The CDR3 contains 14 residues. Per germline, CDR1 SGHTA and CDR2 FQGNSA. The V end was cut by 5 bases, the J end by 5 bases, with 12 bases between. The CDR3 sequence is CASSPVAGTGELFF. The CDR3 bases are TGTGCCAGCAGCCCGGTGGCGGGGACCGGGGAGCTGTTTTTT.

The chain carries TRBV7-9 and TRBJ2-7; D uncertain. The germline V gene encodes CDR1 SEHNR and CDR2 FQNEAQ (reference sequence). V was shortened by 2 bases and J by 11 bases, with 13 bases between the two germline ends. The CDR3 is 12 residues long. CDR3 amino acids: CASSLSSGAEYF. CDR3 nucleotides: TGTGCCAGCAGCTTATCTTCCGGTGCGGAGTACTTC.

The V gene is TRBV19, the J gene TRBJ1-2; a possible D gene is TRBD1 (6 bases). The CDR3 is 13 residues long. Germline V gives CDR1 LNHDA, CDR2 SQIVND (reference sequence). Trimming removed 7 bases from V and 4 bases from J, with 13 bases in between. CDR3 nucleotides: TGTGCCAGTACCGCGACAGGCTTCTATGGCTACACCTTC. It translates to CASTATGFYGYTF.